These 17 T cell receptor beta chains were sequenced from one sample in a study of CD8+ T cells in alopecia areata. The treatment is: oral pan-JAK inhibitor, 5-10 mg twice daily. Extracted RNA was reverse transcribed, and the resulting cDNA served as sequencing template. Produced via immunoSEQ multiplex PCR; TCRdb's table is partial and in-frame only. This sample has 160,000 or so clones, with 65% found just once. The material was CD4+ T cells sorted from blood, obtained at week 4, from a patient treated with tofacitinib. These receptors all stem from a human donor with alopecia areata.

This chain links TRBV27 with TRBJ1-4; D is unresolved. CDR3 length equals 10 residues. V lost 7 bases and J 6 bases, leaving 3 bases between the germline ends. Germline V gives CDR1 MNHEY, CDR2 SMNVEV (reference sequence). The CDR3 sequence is CASTYEKLFF. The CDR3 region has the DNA TGTGCCAGCACCTATGAAAAACTGTTTTTT.

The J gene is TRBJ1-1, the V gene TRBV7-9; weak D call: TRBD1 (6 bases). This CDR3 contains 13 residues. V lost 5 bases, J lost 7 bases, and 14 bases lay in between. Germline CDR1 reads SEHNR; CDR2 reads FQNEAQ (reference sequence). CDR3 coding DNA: TGTGCCAGCAGCCCAGAGGGGGAGGGTGAAGCTTTCTTT. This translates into CASSPEGEGEAFF. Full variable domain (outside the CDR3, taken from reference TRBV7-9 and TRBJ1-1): DTGVSQNPRHKITKRGQNVTFRCDPISEHNRLYWYRQTLGQGPEFLTYFQNEAQLEKSRLLSDRFSAERPKGSFSTLEIQRTEQGDSAMYLCASSPEGEGEAFFGQGTRLTVV.

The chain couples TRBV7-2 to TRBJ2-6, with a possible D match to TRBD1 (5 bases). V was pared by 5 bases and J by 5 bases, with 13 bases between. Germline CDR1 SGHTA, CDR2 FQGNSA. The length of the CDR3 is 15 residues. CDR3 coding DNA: TGTGCCAGCAGCGCCAGGGTGAGGAGGGCCAACGTCCTGACTTTC. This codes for CASSARVRRANVLTF.

The CDR3 is CASSQDNRGLSHEQYF. In DNA form, the CDR3 reads TGTGCCAGCAGCCAAGATAACAGGGGGCTTTCCCACGAGCAGTACTTC. The chain links TRBV14 to TRBJ2-7, with 9 bases lining up with TRBD1. The CDR3 runs to 16 residues. Germline V CDR1 and CDR2: SGHDN, FVKESK. V shed 0 bases and J 5 bases; nucleotides not matched to a gene: 8.

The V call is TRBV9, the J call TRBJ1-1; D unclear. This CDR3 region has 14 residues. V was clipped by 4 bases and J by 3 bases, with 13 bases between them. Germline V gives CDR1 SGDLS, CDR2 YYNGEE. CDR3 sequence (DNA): TGTGCCAGCAGCCCCGGGTCACTCCACACTGAAGCTTTCTTT. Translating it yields CASSPGSLHTEAFF.

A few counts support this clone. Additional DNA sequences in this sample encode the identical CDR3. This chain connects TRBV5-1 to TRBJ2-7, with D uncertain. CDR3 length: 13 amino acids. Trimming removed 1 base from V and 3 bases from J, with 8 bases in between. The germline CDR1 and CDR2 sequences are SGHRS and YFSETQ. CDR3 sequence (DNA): TGCGCCAGCAGCTTGCTTGGGGACTACGAGCAGTACTTC. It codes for CASSLLGDYEQYF. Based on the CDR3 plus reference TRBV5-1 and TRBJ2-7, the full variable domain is KAGVTQTPRYLIKTRGQQVTLSCSPISGHRSVSWYQQTPGQGLQFLFEYFSETQRNKGNFPGRFSGRQFSNSRSEMNVSTLELGDSALYLCASSLLGDYEQYFGPGTRLTVT.

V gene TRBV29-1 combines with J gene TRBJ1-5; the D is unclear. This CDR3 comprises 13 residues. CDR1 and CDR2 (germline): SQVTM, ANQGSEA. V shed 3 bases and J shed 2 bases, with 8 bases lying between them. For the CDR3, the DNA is TGCAGCGTTGAGGGCGTCGGCAATCAGCCCCAGCATTTT. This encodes CSVEGVGNQPQHF.

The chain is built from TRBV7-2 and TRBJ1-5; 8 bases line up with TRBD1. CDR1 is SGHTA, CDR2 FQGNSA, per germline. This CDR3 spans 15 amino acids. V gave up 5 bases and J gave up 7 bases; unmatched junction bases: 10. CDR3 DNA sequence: TGTGCCAGCAGCCTACGACAGGGGATGAGGCAGCCCCAGCATTTT. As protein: CASSLRQGMRQPQHF.

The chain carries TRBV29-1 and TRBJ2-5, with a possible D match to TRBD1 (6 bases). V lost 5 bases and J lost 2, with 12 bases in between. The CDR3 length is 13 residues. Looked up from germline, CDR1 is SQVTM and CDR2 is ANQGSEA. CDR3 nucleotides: TGCAGCGTTACCCGGACAGAACAAGAGACCCAGTACTTC. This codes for CSVTRTEQETQYF.

The CDR3 DNA reads as TGTGCCTGGAGTGCCGTCCGGGCCCTACGGCACACCTTC. It translates to CAWSAVRALRHTF. The V and J genes are TRBV30 and TRBJ1-2; D remains unclear. The CDR3 has 13 residues. Germline loops: CDR1 GTSNPN, CDR2 SVGIG (reference sequence). Trimming left V 1 base short and J 12 bases short, with 18 bases between.

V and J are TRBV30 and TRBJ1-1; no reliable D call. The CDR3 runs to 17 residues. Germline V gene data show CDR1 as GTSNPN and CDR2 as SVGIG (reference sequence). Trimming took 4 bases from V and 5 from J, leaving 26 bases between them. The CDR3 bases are TGTGCCTGGATTTTTATCGGAAAGGTACTCTTGGGGACTGAAGCTTTCTTT. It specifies CAWIFIGKVLLGTEAFF.

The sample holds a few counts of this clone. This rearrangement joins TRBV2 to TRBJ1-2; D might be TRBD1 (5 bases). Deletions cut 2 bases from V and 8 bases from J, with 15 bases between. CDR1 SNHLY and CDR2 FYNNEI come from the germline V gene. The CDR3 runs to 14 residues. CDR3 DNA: TGTGCCAGCAGTGAACGGTGGCAGGGCTGGGGCTACACCTTC. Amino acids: CASSERWQGWGYTF.

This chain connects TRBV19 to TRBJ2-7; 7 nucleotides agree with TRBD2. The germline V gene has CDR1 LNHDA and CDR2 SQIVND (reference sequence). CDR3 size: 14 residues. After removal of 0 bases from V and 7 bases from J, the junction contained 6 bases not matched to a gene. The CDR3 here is CASSIDSSGLEQYF. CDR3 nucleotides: TGTGCCAGTAGTATAGATTCTAGCGGTCTGGAGCAGTACTTC.

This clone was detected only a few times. The CDR3 protein is CASSQGLGYGYTF. The CDR3 DNA follows: TGTGCCAGCAGCCAAGGACTGGGTTATGGCTACACCTTC. V and J are TRBV14 and TRBJ1-2, with D uncertain. V shed 1 base and J shed 5 bases, with 8 bases lying between them. Germline V gene data show CDR1 as SGHDN and CDR2 as FVKESK. The CDR3 is 13 residues long.

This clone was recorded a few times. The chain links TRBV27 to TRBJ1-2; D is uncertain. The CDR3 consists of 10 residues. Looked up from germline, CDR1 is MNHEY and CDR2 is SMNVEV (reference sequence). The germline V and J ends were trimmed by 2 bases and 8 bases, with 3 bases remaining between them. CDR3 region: CASSLVGYTF. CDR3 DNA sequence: TGTGCCAGCAGTTTAGTCGGCTACACCTTC.

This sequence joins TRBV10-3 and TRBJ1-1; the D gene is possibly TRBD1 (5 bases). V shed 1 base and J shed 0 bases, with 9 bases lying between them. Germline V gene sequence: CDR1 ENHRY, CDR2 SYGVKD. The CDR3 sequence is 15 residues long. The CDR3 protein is CAISEYGTLNTEAFF. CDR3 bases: TGTGCCATCAGTGAGTATGGGACCCTGAACACTGAAGCTTTCTTT.

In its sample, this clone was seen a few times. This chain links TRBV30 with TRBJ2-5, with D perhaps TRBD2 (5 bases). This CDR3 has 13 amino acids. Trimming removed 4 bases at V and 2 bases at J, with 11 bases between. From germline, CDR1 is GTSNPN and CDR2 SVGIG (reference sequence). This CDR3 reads CAWISDWQETQYF. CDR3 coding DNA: TGTGCCTGGATCTCGGACTGGCAAGAGACCCAGTACTTC.